A selection of T cell receptor beta chains follows, all from one sample in a study of regulatory T cells in long-lasting Graves disease. TCRdb redid the calling of the multiplex PCR reads with MiXCR, one entry per CDR3 protein. The sample contains 400,000 or so distinct CDR3 sequences, 20% to 30% of which appear only once. Sequencing used peripheral blood mononuclear cells (PBMCs), obtained when the disease was refractory, from a patient treated with antithyroid drugs. Receptors were obtained from a female donor with Graves disease. Each CDR3 is given with its conserved first and last residue. The D gene is left open where the match is weak. The size of a clone is reported for some rows only, either as once, few or many, or as a class for expanded clones.

size,J,V,D,CDR3,DNA
-,TRBJ1-1,TRBV6-1,-,CASRVTGNTEAFF,TGTGCCAGCAGAGTGACAGGGAACACTGAAGCTTTCTTT
many,TRBJ2-5,TRBV3-1,-,CASSPAGRAGETQYF,TGTGCCAGCAGCCCCGCGGGCAGGGCTGGAGAGACCCAGTACTTC
-,TRBJ1-4,TRBV28,-,CASRRQSSEKLFF,TGTGCCAGCCGGCGGCAGTCCAGTGAAAAACTGTTTTTT
few,TRBJ2-7,TRBV6-4,TRBD2,CASSESAGGKSEQYF,TGTGCCAGCAGTGAAAGTGCGGGAGGGAAGAGCGAGCAGTACTTC
many,TRBJ2-7,TRBV15,-,CATSRDTSGASGPYEQYF,TGTGCCACCAGCAGAGATACGTCAGGGGCTAGCGGCCCCTACGAGCAGTACTTC
many,TRBJ2-5,TRBV20-1,-,CSANSPRAEETQYF,TGCAGTGCTAATTCCCCGAGGGCAGAAGAGACCCAGTACTTC
many,TRBJ2-7,TRBV27,TRBD2,CASRLTGYGSGRAGEQYF,TGTGCCAGCAGACTTACAGGGTATGGTAGCGGGAGGGCCGGCGAGCAGTACTTC
few,TRBJ2-5,TRBV20-1,TRBD2,CSARSERGSGETQYF,TGCAGTGCTAGAAGCGAGCGGGGGTCGGGGGAGACCCAGTACTTC
-,TRBJ2-1,TRBV7-2,TRBD2,CASSQRAGGNNNEQFF,TGTGCCAGCAGCCAAAGAGCGGGAGGGAACAACAATGAGCAGTTCTTC
many,TRBJ2-5,TRBV7-2,-,CASSLVGAWETQYF,TGTGCCAGCAGCTTAGTAGGCGCTTGGGAGACCCAGTACTTC
-,TRBJ1-6,TRBV3-1,-,CASSQGQGSPLHF,TGTGCCAGCAGCCAAGGGCAGGGATCACCCCTCCACTTT
once,TRBJ2-7,TRBV20-1,TRBD1,CSARRTDRESYEQYF,TGCAGTGCTCGTCGCACTGACAGGGAATCCTACGAGCAGTACTTC
many,TRBJ1-2,TRBV29-1,-,CSVDPGDYGYTF,TGCAGCGTTGATCCAGGGGACTATGGCTACACCTTC
-,TRBJ1-1,TRBV7-9,-,CASSLVTGADTEAFF,TGTGCCAGCAGCTTAGTAACGGGGGCGGACACTGAAGCTTTCTTT
-,TRBJ1-3,TRBV9,-,CASSSGTGISGNTIYF,TGTGCCAGCAGCTCGGGGACGGGAATCTCTGGAAACACCATATATTTT
few,TRBJ2-7,TRBV27,-,CASSLQPTQGHEQCF,TGTGCCAGCAGTTTACAGCCAACTCAGGGTCACGAGCAGTGCTTC
-,TRBJ2-6,TRBV27,TRBD1,CASGGQRLSGANVLTF,TGTGCCAGCGGGGGACAGAGACTTTCTGGGGCCAACGTCCTGACTTTC
few,TRBJ1-5,TRBV15,-,CATSRGKGLPGPNQPQHF,TGTGCCACCAGCAGGGGAAAGGGACTGCCAGGTCCGAATCAGCCCCAGCATTTT
many,TRBJ2-5,TRBV2,-,CASGKMGAETQYF,TGTGCCAGCGGGAAGATGGGGGCAGAGACCCAGTACTTC
many,TRBJ2-5,TRBV30,TRBD1,CAWRDRETQYF,TGTGCCTGGCGGGACAGAGAGACCCAGTACTTC
few,TRBJ2-7,TRBV20-1,TRBD1,CSARTGAPYEQYF,TGCAGTGCTAGAACAGGGGCCCCGTACGAGCAGTACTTC
-,TRBJ2-5,TRBV18,-,CASSPGPGAQETQYF,TGTGCCAGCTCACCAGGACCGGGAGCTCAAGAGACCCAGTACTTC
few,TRBJ2-7,TRBV6-1,TRBD2,CASRLAGGRREQYF,TGTGCCAGCAGACTCGCGGGAGGGCGACGCGAGCAGTACTTC
-,TRBJ2-3,TRBV7-6,-,CASSFDGSTDTQYF,TGTGCCAGCAGCTTCGACGGAAGCACAGATACGCAGTATTTT
few,TRBJ2-2,TRBV5-1,-,CASSLGSGTPGELFF,TGCGCCAGCAGCTTGGGAAGTGGAACACCCGGGGAGCTGTTTTTT
many,TRBJ2-6,TRBV28,-,CASSHPPPDRQESSGANVLTF,TGTGCCAGCAGCCACCCCCCTCCGGATCGACAGGAAAGCTCTGGGGCCAACGTCCTGACTTTC
-,TRBJ2-7,TRBV12-3/TRBV12-4,TRBD2,CASSLEGGRAEQYF,TGTGCCAGCAGTTTAGAAGGCGGGAGGGCCGAACAGTACTTC
few,TRBJ1-1,TRBV14,-,CASSQVPIGHRPVEAFF,TGTGCCAGCAGCCAAGTCCCCATCGGTCACAGGCCTGTGGAAGCTTTCTTT
many,TRBJ2-2,TRBV2,TRBD1,CASSEQGAGTGELFF,TGTGCCAGCAGTGAACAGGGGGCCGGGACCGGGGAGCTGTTTTTT
many,TRBJ2-7,TRBV20-1,-,CSAMGKSFNEQYF,TGCAGTGCTATGGGCAAGTCTTTCAACGAGCAGTACTTC
many,TRBJ2-5,TRBV6-2/TRBV6-3,-,CASNRGSETQYF,TGTGCCAGCAATCGAGGGAGTGAGACCCAGTACTTC
-,TRBJ1-6,TRBV6-1,TRBD1,CASSRTGAYSPLHF,TGTGCCAGCAGTCGGACAGGGGCTTATTCACCCCTCCACTTT
many,TRBJ1-5,TRBV10-3,-,CAISPGINQPQHF,TGTGCCATCAGTCCCGGAATCAATCAGCCCCAGCATTTT
few,TRBJ2-7,TRBV12-3/TRBV12-4,TRBD1,CASSSSGTGATEQYF,TGTGCCAGCAGTTCATCCGGGACAGGGGCCACCGAGCAGTACTTC
-,TRBJ1-4,TRBV4-3,-,CASSQASGTQPGEKLFF,TGCGCCAGCAGCCAAGCTTCCGGGACTCAGCCGGGGGAAAAACTGTTTTTT